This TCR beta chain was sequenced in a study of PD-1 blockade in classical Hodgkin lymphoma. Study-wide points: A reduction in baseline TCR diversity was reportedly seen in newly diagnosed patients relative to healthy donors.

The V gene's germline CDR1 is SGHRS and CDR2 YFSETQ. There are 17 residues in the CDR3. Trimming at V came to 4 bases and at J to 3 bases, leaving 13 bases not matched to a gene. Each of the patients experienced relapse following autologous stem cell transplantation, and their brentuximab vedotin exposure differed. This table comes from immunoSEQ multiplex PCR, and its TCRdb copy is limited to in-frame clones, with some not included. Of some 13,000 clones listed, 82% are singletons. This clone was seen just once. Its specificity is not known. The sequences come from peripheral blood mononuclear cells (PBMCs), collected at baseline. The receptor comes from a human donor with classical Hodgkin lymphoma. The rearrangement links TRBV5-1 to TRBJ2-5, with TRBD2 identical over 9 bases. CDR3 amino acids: CASSRSFSGGREETQYF. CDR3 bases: TGCGCCAGCAGCCGATCTTTCAGCGGGGGGAGGGAAGAGACCCAGTACTTC.